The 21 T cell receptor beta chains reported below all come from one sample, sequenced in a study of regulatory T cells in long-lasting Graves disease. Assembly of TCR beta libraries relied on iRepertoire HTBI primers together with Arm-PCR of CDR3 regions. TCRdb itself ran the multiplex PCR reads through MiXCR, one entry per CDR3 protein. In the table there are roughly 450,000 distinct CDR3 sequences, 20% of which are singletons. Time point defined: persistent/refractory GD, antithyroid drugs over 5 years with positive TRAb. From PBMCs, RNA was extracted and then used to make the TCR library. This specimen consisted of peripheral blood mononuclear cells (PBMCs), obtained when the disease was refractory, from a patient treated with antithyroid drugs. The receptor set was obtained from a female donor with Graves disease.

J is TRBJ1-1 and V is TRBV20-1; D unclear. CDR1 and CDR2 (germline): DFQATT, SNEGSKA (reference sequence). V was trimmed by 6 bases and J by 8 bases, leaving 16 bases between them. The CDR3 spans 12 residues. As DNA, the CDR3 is TGCAGTGCAATAGCAAGGGAGTTCGAAGCTTTCTTT. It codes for CSAIAREFEAFF.

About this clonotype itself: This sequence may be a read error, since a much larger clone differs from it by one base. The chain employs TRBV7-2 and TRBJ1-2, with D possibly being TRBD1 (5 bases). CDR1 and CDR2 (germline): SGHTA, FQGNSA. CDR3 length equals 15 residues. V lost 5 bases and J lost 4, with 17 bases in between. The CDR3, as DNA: TGTGCCAGCAGCGAGGGGTTCAAGCGGGCCTATGGCTACACCTTC. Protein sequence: CASSEGFKRAYGYTF.

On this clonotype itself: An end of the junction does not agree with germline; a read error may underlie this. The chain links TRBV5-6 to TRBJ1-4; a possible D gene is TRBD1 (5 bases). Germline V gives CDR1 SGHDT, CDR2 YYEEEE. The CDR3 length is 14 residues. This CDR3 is CASSFSRGIEELFF. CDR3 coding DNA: TGTGCCAGCAGCTTCTCTAGGGGAATTGAAGAACTGTTTTTT.

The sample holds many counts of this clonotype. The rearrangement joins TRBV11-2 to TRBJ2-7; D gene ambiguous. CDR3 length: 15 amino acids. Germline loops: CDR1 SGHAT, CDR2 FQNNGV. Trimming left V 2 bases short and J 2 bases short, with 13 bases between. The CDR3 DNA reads TGTGCCAGCAGCTTAAGGGCAGGCCGGCCCTACGAGCAGTACTTC. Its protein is CASSLRAGRPYEQYF.

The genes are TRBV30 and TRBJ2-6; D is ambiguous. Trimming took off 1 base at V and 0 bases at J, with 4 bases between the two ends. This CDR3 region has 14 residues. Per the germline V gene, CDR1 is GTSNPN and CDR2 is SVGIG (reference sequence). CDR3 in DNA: TGTGCCTGGAGTGAGACCTCTGGGGCCAACGTCCTGACTTTC. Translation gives CAWSETSGANVLTF.

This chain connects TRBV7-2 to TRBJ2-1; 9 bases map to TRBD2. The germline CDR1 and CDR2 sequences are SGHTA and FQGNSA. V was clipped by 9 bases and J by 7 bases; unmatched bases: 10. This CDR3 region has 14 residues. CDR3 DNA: TGTGCCAGTAGCAAAGCGGGAGGAGGAAATGAGCAGTTCTTC. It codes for CASSKAGGGNEQFF.

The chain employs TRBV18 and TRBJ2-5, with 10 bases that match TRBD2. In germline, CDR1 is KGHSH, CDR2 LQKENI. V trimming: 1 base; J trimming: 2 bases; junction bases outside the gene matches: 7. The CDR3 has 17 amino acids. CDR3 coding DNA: TGTGCCAGCTCACCACTCCCGGGACTAGCGAGACAAGAGACCCAGTACTTC. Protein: CASSPLPGLARQETQYF. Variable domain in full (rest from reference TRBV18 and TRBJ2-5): NAGVMQNPRHLVRRRGQEARLRCSPMKGHSHVYWYRQLPEEGLKFMVYLQKENIIDESGMPKERFSAEFPKEGPSILRIQQVVRGDSAAYFCASSPLPGLARQETQYFGPGTRLLVL.

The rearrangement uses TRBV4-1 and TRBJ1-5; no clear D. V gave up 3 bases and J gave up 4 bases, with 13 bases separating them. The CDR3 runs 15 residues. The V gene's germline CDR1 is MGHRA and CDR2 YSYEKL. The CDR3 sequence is CASSHIKATNQPQHF. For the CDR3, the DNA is TGCGCCAGCAGCCATATCAAGGCCACGAATCAGCCCCAGCATTTT.

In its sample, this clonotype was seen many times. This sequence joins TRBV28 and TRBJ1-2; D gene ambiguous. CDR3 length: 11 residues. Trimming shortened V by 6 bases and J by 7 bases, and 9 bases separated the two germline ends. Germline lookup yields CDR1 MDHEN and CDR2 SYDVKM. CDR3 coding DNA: TGTGCCAGCAGCCTGTCCACTGGCTACACCTTC. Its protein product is CASSLSTGYTF.

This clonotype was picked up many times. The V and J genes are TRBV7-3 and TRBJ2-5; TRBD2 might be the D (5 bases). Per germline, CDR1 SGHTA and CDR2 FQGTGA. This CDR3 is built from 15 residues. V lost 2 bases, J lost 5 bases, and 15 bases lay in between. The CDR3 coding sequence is TGTGCCAGCAGCTTAGGGAGTAGCCGGGCCGAGACCCAGTACTTC. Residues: CASSLGSSRAETQYF.

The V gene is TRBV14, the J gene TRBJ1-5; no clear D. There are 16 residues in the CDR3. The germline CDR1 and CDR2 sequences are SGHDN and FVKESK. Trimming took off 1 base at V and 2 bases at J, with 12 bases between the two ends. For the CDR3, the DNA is TGTGCCAGCAGCCAAGGGAGTCGGAGGGGCAATCAGCCCCAGCATTTT. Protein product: CASSQGSRRGNQPQHF.

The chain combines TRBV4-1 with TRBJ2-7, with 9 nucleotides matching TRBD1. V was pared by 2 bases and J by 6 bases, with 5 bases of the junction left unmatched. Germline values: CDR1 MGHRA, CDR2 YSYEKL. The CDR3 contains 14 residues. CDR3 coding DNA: TGCGCCAGCAGCCAACCGGGACAGGGCGCCGAGCAGTACTTC. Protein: CASSQPGQGAEQYF.

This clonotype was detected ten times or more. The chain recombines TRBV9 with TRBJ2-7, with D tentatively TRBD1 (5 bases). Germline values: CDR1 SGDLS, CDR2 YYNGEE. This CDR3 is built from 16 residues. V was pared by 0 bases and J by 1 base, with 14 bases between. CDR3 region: CASSVGGALGSYEQYF. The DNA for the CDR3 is TGTGCCAGCAGCGTAGGTGGGGCTCTCGGGTCCTACGAGCAGTACTTC.

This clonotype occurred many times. DNA of the CDR3: TGTGCCAGCAGCCAGACAGGGTTGAAGCCCCAGCATTTT. It is translated as CASSQTGLKPQHF. The V call is TRBV3-1, the J call TRBJ1-5, with 7 bases identical to TRBD1. There are 13 residues in the CDR3. The germline V gene has CDR1 LGHDT and CDR2 YNNKEL (reference sequence). V trimming: 3 bases; J trimming: 8 bases; junction bases outside the gene matches: 4.

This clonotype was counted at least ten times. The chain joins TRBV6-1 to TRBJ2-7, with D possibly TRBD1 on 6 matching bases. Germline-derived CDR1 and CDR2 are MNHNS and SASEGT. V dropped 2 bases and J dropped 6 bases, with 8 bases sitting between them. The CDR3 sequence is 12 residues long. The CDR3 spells CASSETGSEQYF. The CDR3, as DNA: TGTGCCAGCAGTGAAACAGGGTCCGAGCAGTACTTC.

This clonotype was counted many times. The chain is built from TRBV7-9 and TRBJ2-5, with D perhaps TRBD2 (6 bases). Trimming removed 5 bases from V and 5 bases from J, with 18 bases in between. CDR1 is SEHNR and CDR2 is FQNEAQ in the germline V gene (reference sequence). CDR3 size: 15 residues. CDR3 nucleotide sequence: TGTGCCAGCAGCCCCACCAGGCGGGGAGCGGAGACCCAGTACTTC. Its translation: CASSPTRRGAETQYF.

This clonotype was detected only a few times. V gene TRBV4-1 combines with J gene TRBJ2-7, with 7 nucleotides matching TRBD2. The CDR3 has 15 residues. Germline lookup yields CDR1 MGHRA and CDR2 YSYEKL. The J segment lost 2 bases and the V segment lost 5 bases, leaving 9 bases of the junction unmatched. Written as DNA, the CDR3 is TGCGCCAGCAGCTACCAGGGCGGGAGCACCTACGAGCAGTACTTC. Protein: CASSYQGGSTYEQYF.

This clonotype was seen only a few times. The CDR3 coding sequence is TGTGCCAGCAGCTTAAAAGGGGGCGGTGAAGCTTTCTTT. Translated, it gives CASSLKGGGEAFF. V is TRBV7-9 and J is TRBJ1-1, with 7 bases lining up with TRBD1. V trimming: 2 bases; J trimming: 7 bases; junction bases outside the gene matches: 4. This CDR3 has 13 residues. Germline-derived CDR1 and CDR2 are SEHNR and FQNEAQ (reference sequence).

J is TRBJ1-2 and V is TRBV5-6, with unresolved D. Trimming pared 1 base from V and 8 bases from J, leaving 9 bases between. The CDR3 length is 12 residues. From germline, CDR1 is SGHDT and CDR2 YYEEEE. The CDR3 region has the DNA TGTGCCAGCAGCTTGATGAGATTGGGCTACACCTTC. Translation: CASSLMRLGYTF. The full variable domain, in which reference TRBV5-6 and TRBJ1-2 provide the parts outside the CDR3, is DAGVTQSPTHLIKTRGQQVTLRCSPKSGHDTVSWYQQALGQGPQFIFQYYEEEERQRGNFPDRFSGHQFPNYSSELNVNALLLGDSALYLCASSLMRLGYTFGSGTRLTVV.

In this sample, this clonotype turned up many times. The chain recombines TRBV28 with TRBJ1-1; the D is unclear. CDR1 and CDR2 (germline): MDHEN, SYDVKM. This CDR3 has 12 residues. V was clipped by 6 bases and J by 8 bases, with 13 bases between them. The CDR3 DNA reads TGTGCCAGCAGCTCCACCACGGGAGAAGCTTTCTTT. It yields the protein CASSSTTGEAFF.

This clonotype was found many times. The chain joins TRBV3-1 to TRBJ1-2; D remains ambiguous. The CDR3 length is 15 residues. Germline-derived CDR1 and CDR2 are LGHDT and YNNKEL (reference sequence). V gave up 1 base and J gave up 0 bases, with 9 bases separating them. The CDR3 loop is CASSQGTATNYGYTF. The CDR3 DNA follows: TGTGCCAGCAGCCAAGGGACGGCCACTAACTATGGCTACACCTTC.